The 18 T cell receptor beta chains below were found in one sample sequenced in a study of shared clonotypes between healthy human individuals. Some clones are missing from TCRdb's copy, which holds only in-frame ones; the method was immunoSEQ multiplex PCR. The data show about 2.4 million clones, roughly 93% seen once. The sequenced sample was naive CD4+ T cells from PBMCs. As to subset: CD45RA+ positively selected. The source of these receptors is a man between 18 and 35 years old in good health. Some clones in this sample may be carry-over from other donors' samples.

CDR3 in DNA: TGCGCCAGCAGCCTGAACAGGGAGCAAGCTTTCTTT. Encoded protein: CASSLNREQAFF. The chain is built from TRBV5-1 and TRBJ1-1, with D possibly matching TRBD1 (6 bases). This CDR3 is 12 amino acids long. Germline CDR1 SGHRS, CDR2 YFSETQ. V lost 4 bases, J lost 9 bases, and 13 bases lay in between.

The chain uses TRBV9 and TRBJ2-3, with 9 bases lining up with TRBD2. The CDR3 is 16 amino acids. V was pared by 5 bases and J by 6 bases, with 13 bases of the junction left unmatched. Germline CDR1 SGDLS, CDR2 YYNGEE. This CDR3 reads CASSAGTSPLRDTQYF. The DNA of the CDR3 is TGTGCCAGCAGTGCCGGGACTAGCCCCCTCCGGGATACGCAGTATTTT.

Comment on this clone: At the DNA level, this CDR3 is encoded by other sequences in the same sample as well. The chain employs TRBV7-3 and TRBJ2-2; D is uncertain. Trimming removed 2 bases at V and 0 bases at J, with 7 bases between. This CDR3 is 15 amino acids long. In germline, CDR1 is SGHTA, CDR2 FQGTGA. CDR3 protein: CASSLGTPNTGELFF. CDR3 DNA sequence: TGTGCCAGCAGCTTAGGAACACCGAACACCGGGGAGCTGTTTTTT.

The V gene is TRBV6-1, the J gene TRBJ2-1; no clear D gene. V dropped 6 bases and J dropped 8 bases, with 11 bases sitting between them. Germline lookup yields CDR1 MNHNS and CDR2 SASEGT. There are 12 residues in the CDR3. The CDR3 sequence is CASSRSGDEQFF. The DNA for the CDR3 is TGTGCCAGCAGCAGGTCTGGGGATGAGCAGTTCTTC.

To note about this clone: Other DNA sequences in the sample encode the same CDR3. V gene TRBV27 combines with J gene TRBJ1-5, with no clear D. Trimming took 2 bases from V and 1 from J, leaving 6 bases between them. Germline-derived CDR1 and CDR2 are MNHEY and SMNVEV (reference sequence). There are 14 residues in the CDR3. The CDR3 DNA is TGTGCCAGCAGTTTAGTTGGGAGCAATCAGCCCCAGCATTTT. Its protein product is CASSLVGSNQPQHF.

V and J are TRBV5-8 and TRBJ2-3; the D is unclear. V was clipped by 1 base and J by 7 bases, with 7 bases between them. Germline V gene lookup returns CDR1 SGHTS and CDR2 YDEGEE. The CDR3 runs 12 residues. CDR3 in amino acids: CASSLYVNTQYF. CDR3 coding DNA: TGTGCCAGCAGCTTGTATGTAAATACGCAGTATTTT.

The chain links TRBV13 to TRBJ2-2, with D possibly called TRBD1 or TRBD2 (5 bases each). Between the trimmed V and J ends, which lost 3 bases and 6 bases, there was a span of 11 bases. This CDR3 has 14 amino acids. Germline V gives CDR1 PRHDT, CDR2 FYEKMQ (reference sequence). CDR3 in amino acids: CASSLPGLAGELFF. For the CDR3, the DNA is TGTGCCAGCAGCTTGCCGGGGCTGGCCGGGGAGCTGTTTTTT.

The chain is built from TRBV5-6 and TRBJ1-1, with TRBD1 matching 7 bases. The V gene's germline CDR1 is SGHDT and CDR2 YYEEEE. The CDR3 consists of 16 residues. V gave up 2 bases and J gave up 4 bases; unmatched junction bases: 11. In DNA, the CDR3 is TGTGCCAGCAGCTTTAACAAAGGGGGCTGGGTCACTGAAGCTTTCTTT. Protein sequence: CASSFNKGGWVTEAFF. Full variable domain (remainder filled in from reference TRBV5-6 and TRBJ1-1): DAGVTQSPTHLIKTRGQQVTLRCSPKSGHDTVSWYQQALGQGPQFIFQYYEEEERQRGNFPDRFSGHQFPNYSSELNVNALLLGDSALYLCASSFNKGGWVTEAFFGQGTRLTVV.

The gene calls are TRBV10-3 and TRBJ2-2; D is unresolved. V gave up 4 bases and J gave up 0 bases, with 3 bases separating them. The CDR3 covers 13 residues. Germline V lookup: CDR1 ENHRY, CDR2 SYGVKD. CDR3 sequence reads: CAISVTNTGELFF. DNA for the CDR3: TGTGCCATCAGTGTTACGAACACCGGGGAGCTGTTTTTT.

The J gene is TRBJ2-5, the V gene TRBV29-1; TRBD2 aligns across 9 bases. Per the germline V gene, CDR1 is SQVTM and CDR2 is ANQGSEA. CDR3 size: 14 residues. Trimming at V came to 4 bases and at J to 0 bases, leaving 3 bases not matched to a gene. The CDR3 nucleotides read TGCAGCGTTGTTTCTAGCGGGAACCAAGAGACCCAGTACTTC. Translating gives CSVVSSGNQETQYF.

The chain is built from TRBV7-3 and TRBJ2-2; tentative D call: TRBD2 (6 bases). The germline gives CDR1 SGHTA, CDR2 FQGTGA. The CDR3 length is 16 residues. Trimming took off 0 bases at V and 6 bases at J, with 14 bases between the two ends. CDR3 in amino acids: CASSLTGSGGAGELFF. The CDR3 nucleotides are TGTGCCAGCAGCTTAACGGGGTCGGGCGGGGCCGGGGAGCTGTTTTTT.

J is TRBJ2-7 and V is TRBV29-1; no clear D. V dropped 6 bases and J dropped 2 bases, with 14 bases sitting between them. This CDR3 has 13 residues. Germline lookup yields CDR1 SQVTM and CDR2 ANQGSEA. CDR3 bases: TGCAGCGTGGTCCTTGCCCGAACCTACGAGCAGTACTTC. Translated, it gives CSVVLARTYEQYF.

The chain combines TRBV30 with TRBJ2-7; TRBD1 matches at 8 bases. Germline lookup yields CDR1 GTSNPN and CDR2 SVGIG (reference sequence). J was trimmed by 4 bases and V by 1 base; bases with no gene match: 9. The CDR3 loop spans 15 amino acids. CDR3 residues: CAWSAPGGVRYEQYF. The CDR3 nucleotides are TGTGCCTGGAGTGCCCCAGGGGGCGTTAGGTACGAGCAGTACTTC.

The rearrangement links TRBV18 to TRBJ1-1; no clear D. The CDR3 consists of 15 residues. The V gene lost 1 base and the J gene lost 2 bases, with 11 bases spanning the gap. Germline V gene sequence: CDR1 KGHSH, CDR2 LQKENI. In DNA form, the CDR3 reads TGTGCCAGCTCACCACAGGAGGGCACAAACACTGAAGCTTTCTTT. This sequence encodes CASSPQEGTNTEAFF.

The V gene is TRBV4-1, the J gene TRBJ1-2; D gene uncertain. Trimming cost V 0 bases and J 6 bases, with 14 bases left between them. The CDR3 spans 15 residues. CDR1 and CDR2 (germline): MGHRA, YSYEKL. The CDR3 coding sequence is TGCGCCAGCAGCCAAGAGACGACCGGCTTTGATGGCTACACCTTC. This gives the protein CASSQETTGFDGYTF.

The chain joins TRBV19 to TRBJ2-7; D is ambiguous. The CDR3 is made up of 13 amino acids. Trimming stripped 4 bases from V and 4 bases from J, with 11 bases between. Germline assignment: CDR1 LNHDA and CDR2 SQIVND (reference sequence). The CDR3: CASSTNSAYEQYF. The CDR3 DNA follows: TGTGCCAGTAGTACCAACAGTGCTTACGAGCAGTACTTC.

Here the CDR3 reads CASSSPGSVTYEQYF. The CDR3 DNA reads TGTGCCAGCAGCTCCCCGGGTAGCGTTACCTACGAGCAGTACTTC. This chain links TRBV5-4 with TRBJ2-7; weak D call: TRBD2 (5 bases). Trimming pared 3 bases from V and 2 bases from J, leaving 15 bases between. CDR3 size: 15 residues. Germline V gene lookup returns CDR1 SGHNT and CDR2 YYREEE (reference sequence). The whole variable domain, filled in from reference TRBV5-4 and TRBJ2-7, reads ETGVTQSPTHLIKTRGQQVTLRCSSQSGHNTVSWYQQALGQGPQFIFQYYREEENGRGNFPPRFSGLQFPNYSSELNVNALELDDSALYLCASSSPGSVTYEQYFGPGTRLTVT.

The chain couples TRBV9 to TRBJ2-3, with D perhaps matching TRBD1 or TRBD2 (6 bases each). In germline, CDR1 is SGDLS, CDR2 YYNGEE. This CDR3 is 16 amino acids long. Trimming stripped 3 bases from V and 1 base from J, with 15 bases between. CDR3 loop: CASSASGGRGTDTQYF. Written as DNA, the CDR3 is TGTGCCAGCAGCGCAAGTGGGGGGCGCGGCACAGATACGCAGTATTTT.